This is a list of T cell receptor beta chains from one sample in a study of molecular identifiers for immune sequencing clone quantification. TCRdb re-called the PCR reads with MiXCR, one entry per CDR3 protein. The profile shows fewer than 350,000 distinct CDR3 sequences, about a fifth of them singletons. Sequenced input: naive CD8+ T cells from blood, with Jurkat cell RNA spiked in. Every receptor here comes from a human donor in good health. Some libraries in this study had Jurkat cell RNA spiked in. CDR3s include the opening cysteine and the closing phenylalanine or tryptophan. A D gene is named only where the DNA matches it firmly. Size is stated for part of the rows, as once, few or many counts, or as a class when the clone is expanded.

V gene: TRBV5-4
D gene: TRBD2
J gene: TRBJ2-3
clone size: -
CDR3 DNA: TGTGCCGGCAGCTTTAGCGGGGGCACAGATACGCAGTATTTT
CDR3 protein: CAGSFSGGTDTQYF

V gene: TRBV11-2
D gene: -
J gene: TRBJ2-1
clone size: -
CDR3 DNA: TGTGCCAGCAGCTTAGGACTAGGGGTGAATGAGCAGTTCTTC
CDR3 protein: CASSLGLGVNEQFF

V gene: TRBV4-3
D gene: -
J gene: TRBJ2-7
clone size: many
CDR3 DNA: TGCGCCAGCAGCCAAGATAAGGGGGGGCTGGACGAGCAGTACTTC
CDR3 protein: CASSQDKGGLDEQYF

V gene: TRBV14
D gene: -
J gene: TRBJ2-3
clone size: many
CDR3 DNA: TGTGCCAGCAGCCAAGAGGGAGATACGCAGTATTTT
CDR3 protein: CASSQEGDTQYF

V gene: TRBV27
D gene: TRBD2
J gene: TRBJ2-7
clone size: -
CDR3 DNA: TGTGCCAGCAGGGCGGGAGTAGGGTACGAGCAGTACTTC
CDR3 protein: CASRAGVGYEQYF

V gene: TRBV5-5
D gene: -
J gene: TRBJ1-1
clone size: many
CDR3 DNA: TGTGCCAGCAGCAACGGACAGTTCATGAACACTGAAGCTTTCTTT
CDR3 protein: CASSNGQFMNTEAFF

V gene: TRBV27
D gene: -
J gene: TRBJ2-5
clone size: -
CDR3 DNA: TGTGCCAGCAGTTTACCTCTGGGGTACCAAGAGACCCAGTACTTC
CDR3 protein: CASSLPLGYQETQYF

V gene: TRBV12-3/TRBV12-4
D gene: TRBD1
J gene: TRBJ1-2
clone size: few
CDR3 DNA: TGTGCCAGCAGTCTAACCGCAGGGGGCGGCTATGGCTACACCTTC
CDR3 protein: CASSLTAGGGYGYTF

V gene: TRBV20-1
D gene: -
J gene: TRBJ2-7
clone size: many
CDR3 DNA: TGCAGTGCTGGATTGGACAGCTACGAGCAGTACTTC
CDR3 protein: CSAGLDSYEQYF

V gene: TRBV30
D gene: -
J gene: TRBJ1-1
clone size: few
CDR3 DNA: TGTGCCTGGAGTATCTTTGAGGCCATTGGAAACACTGAAGCTTTCTTT
CDR3 protein: CAWSIFEAIGNTEAFF

V gene: TRBV6-6
D gene: TRBD1
J gene: TRBJ2-7
clone size: -
CDR3 DNA: TGTGCCAGCACCCGGACAGGGGAACGGTACGAGCAGTACTTC
CDR3 protein: CASTRTGERYEQYF

V gene: TRBV19
D gene: -
J gene: TRBJ1-5
clone size: many
CDR3 DNA: TGTGCCAGTACAACAGGTTGGGGCAATCAGCCCCAGCATTTT
CDR3 protein: CASTTGWGNQPQHF

V gene: TRBV10-3
D gene: -
J gene: TRBJ2-5
clone size: -
CDR3 DNA: TGTGCCATCAGTGATACAGAGGCCTTGACCCGACCTCAAGAGACCCAGTACTTC
CDR3 protein: CAISDTEALTRPQETQYF

V gene: TRBV2
D gene: -
J gene: TRBJ2-3
clone size: few
CDR3 DNA: TGTGCCAGCTACAGTTCAGATACGCAGTATTTT
CDR3 protein: CASYSSDTQYF

V gene: TRBV6-5
D gene: TRBD2
J gene: TRBJ2-2
clone size: -
CDR3 DNA: TGTGCCAGCAGTTACCGCCGGACTAGCGGGAGGGTCCACACCGGGGAGCTGTTTTTT
CDR3 protein: CASSYRRTSGRVHTGELFF

V gene: TRBV6-5
D gene: -
J gene: TRBJ2-1
clone size: many
CDR3 DNA: TGTGCCAGCAGTTACGGGCTAGGAGGCGGGGGCGAGCAGTTCTTC
CDR3 protein: CASSYGLGGGGEQFF

V gene: TRBV7-9
D gene: TRBD1
J gene: TRBJ1-5
clone size: many
CDR3 DNA: TGTGCCAGCAGCTTTTCTCTCCGGGACAGGGTCAATCAGCCCCAGCATTTT
CDR3 protein: CASSFSLRDRVNQPQHF

V gene: TRBV24-1
D gene: -
J gene: TRBJ2-1
clone size: many
CDR3 DNA: TGTGCCACCAGCGACGAAGCTTACAATGAGCAGTTCTTC
CDR3 protein: CATSDEAYNEQFF

V gene: TRBV6-6
D gene: TRBD1
J gene: TRBJ1-1
clone size: few
CDR3 DNA: TGTGCCAGCACCCACTTTCCGGGACAGGGGCTTTCGAACACTGAAGCTTTCTTT
CDR3 protein: CASTHFPGQGLSNTEAFF

V gene: TRBV13
D gene: TRBD2
J gene: TRBJ2-5
clone size: many
CDR3 DNA: TGTGCCAGCAGTCAAGCGGGGGGGCTATCAGAGACCCAGTACTTC
CDR3 protein: CASSQAGGLSETQYF

V gene: TRBV12-3/TRBV12-4
D gene: -
J gene: TRBJ2-3
clone size: few
CDR3 DNA: TGTGCCGGTTCTCACGGCACAGATACGCAGTATTTT
CDR3 protein: CAGSHGTDTQYF

V gene: TRBV20-1
D gene: -
J gene: TRBJ1-1
clone size: many
CDR3 DNA: TGCAGTGCTAGAGATAGGGATAGGATGAACACTGAAGCTTTCTTT
CDR3 protein: CSARDRDRMNTEAFF

V gene: TRBV25-1
D gene: -
J gene: TRBJ1-1
clone size: many
CDR3 DNA: TGTGCCAGCAGTGTGGGGGGCGCCGGGAACACTGAAGCTTTCTTT
CDR3 protein: CASSVGGAGNTEAFF

V gene: TRBV24-1
D gene: -
J gene: TRBJ2-3
clone size: many
CDR3 DNA: TGTGCCACCAGTGATTTGGGAGCCGCAGATACGCAGTATTTT
CDR3 protein: CATSDLGAADTQYF

V gene: TRBV13
D gene: TRBD1
J gene: TRBJ2-2
clone size: few
CDR3 DNA: TGTGCCAGCAGCGCACCGGGACAGGGTGGCACCGGGGAGCTGTTTTTT
CDR3 protein: CASSAPGQGGTGELFF

V gene: TRBV3-1
D gene: -
J gene: TRBJ1-6
clone size: few
CDR3 DNA: TGTGCCAGCAGCCAGTCCACCTTCTCCTATAATTCACCCCTCCACTTT
CDR3 protein: CASSQSTFSYNSPLHF

V gene: TRBV29-1
D gene: TRBD1
J gene: TRBJ2-1
clone size: many
CDR3 DNA: TGCAGCGTAGTCTGGACAGGGGCCACCTACAATGAGCAGTTCTTC
CDR3 protein: CSVVWTGATYNEQFF

V gene: TRBV5-6
D gene: -
J gene: TRBJ2-3
clone size: -
CDR3 DNA: TGTGCCAACAGCTCTGGACGCACAGATACGCAGTATTTT
CDR3 protein: CANSSGRTDTQYF

V gene: TRBV7-9
D gene: -
J gene: TRBJ1-3
clone size: many
CDR3 DNA: TGTGCCAGCAGCTTAGGGGGTACTGGAAACACCATATATTTT
CDR3 protein: CASSLGGTGNTIYF

V gene: TRBV4-3
D gene: -
J gene: TRBJ1-2
clone size: many
CDR3 DNA: TGCGCCAGCAGCCAAGAATACAGAACCAACTATGGCTACACCTTC
CDR3 protein: CASSQEYRTNYGYTF

V gene: TRBV20-1
D gene: TRBD1
J gene: TRBJ2-2
clone size: many
CDR3 DNA: TGCAGTGCCCCCGACAGGGGAGGCACCGGGGAGCTGTTTTTT
CDR3 protein: CSAPDRGGTGELFF

V gene: TRBV30
D gene: -
J gene: TRBJ2-7
clone size: many
CDR3 DNA: TGTGCCTGGAGACAAAAGGACAGCGCCTCCTACGAGCAGTACTTC
CDR3 protein: CAWRQKDSASYEQYF

V gene: TRBV7-6
D gene: TRBD1
J gene: TRBJ2-7
clone size: many
CDR3 DNA: TGTGCCAGCAGCCCGCACCCGGGACAGAATGCCTACGAGCAGTACTTC
CDR3 protein: CASSPHPGQNAYEQYF

V gene: TRBV20-1
D gene: -
J gene: TRBJ2-7
clone size: -
CDR3 DNA: TGCAGTGCAACGACTGGCGACAAAAAATACGAGCAGTACTTC
CDR3 protein: CSATTGDKKYEQYF

V gene: TRBV28
D gene: -
J gene: TRBJ2-7
clone size: many
CDR3 DNA: TGTGCCAGCAGTGACCAACCCTACGAGCAGTACTTC
CDR3 protein: CASSDQPYEQYF

V gene: TRBV4-1
D gene: TRBD1
J gene: TRBJ2-1
clone size: many
CDR3 DNA: TGCGCCAGCAGCCGCACGACAGGGGACCTCTACAATGAGCAGTTCTTC
CDR3 protein: CASSRTTGDLYNEQFF

V gene: TRBV2
D gene: -
J gene: TRBJ2-7
clone size: many
CDR3 DNA: TGTGCCACCGCAGTAAGCTCCTACGAGCAGTACTTC
CDR3 protein: CATAVSSYEQYF

V gene: TRBV7-6
D gene: -
J gene: TRBJ2-3
clone size: many
CDR3 DNA: TGTGCCAGCAGCTTCGAGGGGGGACAATCAGATACGCAGTATTTT
CDR3 protein: CASSFEGGQSDTQYF

V gene: TRBV6-5
D gene: TRBD2
J gene: TRBJ2-1
clone size: -
CDR3 DNA: TGTGCCAGCACACCGGGAGGGCTATATGAGCAGTTCTTC
CDR3 protein: CASTPGGLYEQFF

V gene: TRBV19
D gene: TRBD1
J gene: TRBJ2-3
clone size: few
CDR3 DNA: TGTGCCAGTAGTGCAGATCCATGGGACAGGTTTGGCACAGATACGCAGTATTTT
CDR3 protein: CASSADPWDRFGTDTQYF

V gene: TRBV19
D gene: TRBD1
J gene: TRBJ2-3
clone size: few
CDR3 DNA: TGTGCCAGTAGTGTCACAGGGGGCTGGACAGATACGCAGTATTTT
CDR3 protein: CASSVTGGWTDTQYF

V gene: TRBV27
D gene: -
J gene: TRBJ2-3
clone size: -
CDR3 DNA: TGTGCCAGCAGTTTATCGGACAGCAACCCAGATACGCAGTATTTT
CDR3 protein: CASSLSDSNPDTQYF

V gene: TRBV11-2
D gene: -
J gene: TRBJ2-4
clone size: few
CDR3 DNA: TGTGCCAGCAGCCGAAGCTGGGGCAAAAACATTCAGTACTTC
CDR3 protein: CASSRSWGKNIQYF

V gene: TRBV5-5
D gene: -
J gene: TRBJ2-5
clone size: many
CDR3 DNA: TGTGCCAGCAGCCCGGCCCTTGGAGCCACCCAAGAGACCCAGTACTTC
CDR3 protein: CASSPALGATQETQYF

V gene: TRBV7-3
D gene: TRBD1
J gene: TRBJ1-1
clone size: -
CDR3 DNA: TGTGCCAGCAGCTTGCAGGGGGCAGGGGCTGAAGCTTTCTTT
CDR3 protein: CASSLQGAGAEAFF

V gene: TRBV20-1
D gene: -
J gene: TRBJ2-7
clone size: many
CDR3 DNA: TGCAGTGCTAGAGGTCAGCACGGCTACGAGCAGTACTTC
CDR3 protein: CSARGQHGYEQYF

V gene: TRBV6-6
D gene: -
J gene: TRBJ1-1
clone size: many
CDR3 DNA: TGTGCCAGCAGTTCGGTCGAGGGGGCTTTCTTT
CDR3 protein: CASSSVEGAFF

V gene: TRBV4-1
D gene: TRBD1
J gene: TRBJ2-3
clone size: many
CDR3 DNA: TGCGCCAGCAGCCAAGAGGGGACAGGGGCAGATACGCAGTATTTT
CDR3 protein: CASSQEGTGADTQYF

V gene: TRBV5-4
D gene: -
J gene: TRBJ2-2
clone size: many
CDR3 DNA: TGTGCCAGCAGCTTGGCGGTAGGGGAGCTGTTTTTT
CDR3 protein: CASSLAVGELFF

V gene: TRBV5-1
D gene: -
J gene: TRBJ2-3
clone size: many
CDR3 DNA: TGCGCCAGCAGCTTGATGTCAGCAAGCACAGATACGCAGTATTTT
CDR3 protein: CASSLMSASTDTQYF

V gene: TRBV10-3
D gene: -
J gene: TRBJ2-7
clone size: few
CDR3 DNA: TGTGCCATCAGTGAGTGGGTATCCGGGGATGGCGAGCAGTACTTC
CDR3 protein: CAISEWVSGDGEQYF

V gene: TRBV28
D gene: TRBD2
J gene: TRBJ2-7
clone size: many
CDR3 DNA: TGTGCCAGCAGTTTGAATTTGAGGGGACTAGCTTACGAGCAGTACTTC
CDR3 protein: CASSLNLRGLAYEQYF

V gene: TRBV6-5
D gene: -
J gene: TRBJ1-2
clone size: many
CDR3 DNA: TGTGCCAGCAGTGATTTGACAGGCGGCTACACCTTC
CDR3 protein: CASSDLTGGYTF

V gene: TRBV6-2/TRBV6-3
D gene: TRBD1
J gene: TRBJ1-5
clone size: many
CDR3 DNA: TGTGCCAGCAGCGACAGGGGAGTGCTAGAGTATAATCAGCCCCAGCATTTT
CDR3 protein: CASSDRGVLEYNQPQHF

V gene: TRBV4-3
D gene: TRBD2
J gene: TRBJ2-1
clone size: few
CDR3 DNA: TGCGCCAGCAGCCAAGGGTTTCTAGCGGTGGATGGGCAGTTCTTC
CDR3 protein: CASSQGFLAVDGQFF

V gene: TRBV27
D gene: -
J gene: TRBJ2-3
clone size: many
CDR3 DNA: TGTGCCAGCAGCCACACTAGCTCAGATACGCAGTATTTT
CDR3 protein: CASSHTSSDTQYF

V gene: TRBV6-2/TRBV6-3
D gene: TRBD1
J gene: TRBJ1-5
clone size: few
CDR3 DNA: TGTGCCAGCAGAGGGACAGGGGGTCGAAATCAGCCCCAGCATTTT
CDR3 protein: CASRGTGGRNQPQHF

V gene: TRBV28
D gene: TRBD2
J gene: TRBJ2-7
clone size: many
CDR3 DNA: TGTGCCAGCAGTTCACTACTAGCGGGGGCCTCCTACGAGCAGTACTTC
CDR3 protein: CASSSLLAGASYEQYF

V gene: TRBV28
D gene: -
J gene: TRBJ2-4
clone size: many
CDR3 DNA: TGTGCCAGCAGCGAGGGGTCCAAAAACATTCAGTACTTC
CDR3 protein: CASSEGSKNIQYF

V gene: TRBV3-1
D gene: -
J gene: TRBJ2-4
clone size: many
CDR3 DNA: TGTGCCAGCAGCCAAAACCCCCTCGATGGAAACATTCAGTACTTC
CDR3 protein: CASSQNPLDGNIQYF